The entry below describes one TCR beta chain. No donor had another autoimmune disease or recent infection within four weeks. Amplification started from genomic DNA. The TCR beta CDR3 region was amplified using 30 forward and 13 reverse primers. MiXCR was run by TCRdb on the multiplex PCR reads, yielding one entry per CDR3 protein. The repertoire holds more than 250,000 distinct CDR3 sequences, with roughly 50% as singletons. This entry is derived from a study of type 1 and type 2 diabetes patients. Overall study context: Participants included type 1 and type 2 diabetes patients plus nondiabetic controls.

Germline loops: CDR1 LNHDA, CDR2 SQIVND (reference sequence). The CDR3 runs to 12 residues. V lost 1 base, J lost 1 base, and 0 bases lay in between. This rearrangement joins TRBV19 to TRBJ2-3; D gene ambiguous. The sequenced sample consisted of peripheral blood mononuclear cells (PBMCs). This clonotype originated in a man aged 18 to 29 with type 2 diabetes. The CDR3 sequence is CASSIGTDTQYF. The CDR3 DNA reads as TGTGCCAGTAGTATAGGCACAGATACGCAGTATTTT.